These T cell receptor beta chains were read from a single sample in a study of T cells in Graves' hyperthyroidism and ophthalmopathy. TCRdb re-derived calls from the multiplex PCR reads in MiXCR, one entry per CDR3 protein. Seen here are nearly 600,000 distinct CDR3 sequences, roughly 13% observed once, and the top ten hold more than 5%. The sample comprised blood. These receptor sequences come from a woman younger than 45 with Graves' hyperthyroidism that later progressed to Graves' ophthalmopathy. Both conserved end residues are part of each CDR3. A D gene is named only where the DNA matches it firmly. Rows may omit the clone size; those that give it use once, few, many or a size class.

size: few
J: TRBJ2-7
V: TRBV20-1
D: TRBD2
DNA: TGCAGTGCTAGAGATCGACTAGCGGGCGGAGGCGAGCAGTACTTC
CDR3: CSARDRLAGGGEQYF

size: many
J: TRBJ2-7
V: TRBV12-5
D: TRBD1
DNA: TGTGCTAGTGGTTGGACAGGGGACCCTAGGGAGCAGTACTTC
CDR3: CASGWTGDPREQYF

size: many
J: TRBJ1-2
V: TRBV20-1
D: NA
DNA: TGCAGTGCTAGGACGGTCTATGGCTACACCTTC
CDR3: CSARTVYGYTF

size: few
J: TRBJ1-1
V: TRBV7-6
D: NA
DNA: TGTGCCAGCAGCCTTCATCTGACAGGACCTTGGAACACTGAAGCTTTCTTT
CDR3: CASSLHLTGPWNTEAFF

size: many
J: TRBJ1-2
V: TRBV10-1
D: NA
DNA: TGCGCCAGCAGTGAGTCCGGTGTATACTATGGCTACACCTTC
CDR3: CASSESGVYYGYTF

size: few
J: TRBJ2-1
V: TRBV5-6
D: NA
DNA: TGTGCCAGCTCCAGCCTGGCCAATGAGCAGTTCTTC
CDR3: CASSSLANEQFF

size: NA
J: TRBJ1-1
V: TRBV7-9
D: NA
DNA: TGTGCCAGCAGCTTAGATAGGGGAGCTTTCTTT
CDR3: CASSLDRGAFF

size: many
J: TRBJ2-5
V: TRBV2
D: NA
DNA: TGTGCCAGCAGTGATGGACAGATAGAGACCCAGTACTTC
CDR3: CASSDGQIETQYF

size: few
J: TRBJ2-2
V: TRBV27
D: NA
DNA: TGTGCCAGCAGTTTGAAAACGAACACCGGGGAGCTGTTTTTT
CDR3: CASSLKTNTGELFF

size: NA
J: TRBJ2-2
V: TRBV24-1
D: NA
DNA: TGTGCCACCAGGGACACCAAGAACACCGGGGAGCTGTTTTTT
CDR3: CATRDTKNTGELFF

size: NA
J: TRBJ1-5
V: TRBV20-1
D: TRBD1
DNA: TGCAGTGCCTACCCCATCGAGGGGGCTCAGCCCCAGCATTTT
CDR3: CSAYPIEGAQPQHF

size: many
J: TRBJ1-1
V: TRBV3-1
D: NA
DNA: TGTGCCAGCAGCTTAGACACCACTGAAGCTTTCTTT
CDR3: CASSLDTTEAFF

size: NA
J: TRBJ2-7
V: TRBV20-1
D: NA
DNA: TGCAGTGCCCCCCGGGGGAGCTCCTACGAGCAGTACTTC
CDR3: CSAPRGSSYEQYF

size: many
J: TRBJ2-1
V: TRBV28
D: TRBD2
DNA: TGTGCCAGCACCTACCCCCCGGGACTAGCGGGGGTGGGAAATGAGCAGTTCTTC
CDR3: CASTYPPGLAGVGNEQFF

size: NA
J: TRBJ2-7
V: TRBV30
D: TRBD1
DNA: TGTGCCTGGAGTAAGGGGGCGGGTGACGAGCAGTACTTC
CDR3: CAWSKGAGDEQYF

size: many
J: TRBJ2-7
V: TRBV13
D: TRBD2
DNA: TGTGCCAGCAGCTACCCTAGCGGGGACGAGCAGTACTTC
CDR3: CASSYPSGDEQYF

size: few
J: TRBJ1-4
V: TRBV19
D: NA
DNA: TGTGCCAGTAGTATGATAACTAATGAAAAACTGTTTTTT
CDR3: CASSMITNEKLFF

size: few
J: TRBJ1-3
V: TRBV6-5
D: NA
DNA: TGTGCCAGCAGTTACCTCTCGGATGAAAGAAACACCATATATTTT
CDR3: CASSYLSDERNTIYF

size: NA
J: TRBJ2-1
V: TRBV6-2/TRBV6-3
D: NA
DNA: TGTGCCAGCAGTTACTCGGCAGGGCCCAATGAGCAGTTCTTC
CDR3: CASSYSAGPNEQFF

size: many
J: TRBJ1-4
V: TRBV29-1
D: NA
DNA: TGCAGCGTTGAGGAGGGGACAACTAATGAAAAACTGTTTTTT
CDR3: CSVEEGTTNEKLFF

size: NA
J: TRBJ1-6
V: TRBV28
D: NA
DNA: TGTGCCAGCAGTTTGTCACAGAATTATAATTCACCCCTCCACTTT
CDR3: CASSLSQNYNSPLHF

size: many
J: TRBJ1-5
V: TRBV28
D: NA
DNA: TGTGCCAGCAGTTTCATCGGCGGGGCGCGTTCTTATAGCAATCAGCCCCAGCATTTT
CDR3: CASSFIGGARSYSNQPQHF

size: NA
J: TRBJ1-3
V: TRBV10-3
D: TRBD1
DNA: TGTGCCATCAGTGAGGGACAGGTGGGAAACACCATATATTTT
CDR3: CAISEGQVGNTIYF

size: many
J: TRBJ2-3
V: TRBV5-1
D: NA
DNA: TGCGCCAGCAGCGTCTTTGGGGGAAAAGAAACAGATACGCAGTATTTT
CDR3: CASSVFGGKETDTQYF

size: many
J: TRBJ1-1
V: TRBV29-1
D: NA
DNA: TGCAGCGTTGAACGACTCCGGGACACCCATACTGAAGCTTTCTTT
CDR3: CSVERLRDTHTEAFF

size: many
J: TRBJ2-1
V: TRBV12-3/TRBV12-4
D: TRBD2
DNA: TGTGCCAGCAGCGGGACTAGCGGACACAATGAGCAGTTCTTC
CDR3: CASSGTSGHNEQFF

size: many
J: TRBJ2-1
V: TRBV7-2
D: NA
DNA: TGTGCCAGCTCGAGGGCGGGGTACGGTGAGCAGTTCTTC
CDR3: CASSRAGYGEQFF

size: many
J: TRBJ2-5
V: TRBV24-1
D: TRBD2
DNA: TGTGCCACCAGTGACCCGGGGGGAGGAGAGACCCAGTACTTC
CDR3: CATSDPGGGETQYF

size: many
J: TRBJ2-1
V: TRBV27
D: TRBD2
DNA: TGTGCCAGCAGTTTATGGGGGGGCTCCTACAATGAGCAGTTCTTC
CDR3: CASSLWGGSYNEQFF

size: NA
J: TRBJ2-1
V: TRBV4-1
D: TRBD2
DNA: TGCGCCAGCAGCCAGACTAGCGGGAATGGGCAGTTCTTC
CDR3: CASSQTSGNGQFF

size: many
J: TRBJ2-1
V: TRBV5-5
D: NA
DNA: TGTGCCAGCAGGCGCAGGGACCTAATTACCTACAATGAGCAGTTCTTC
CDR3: CASRRRDLITYNEQFF

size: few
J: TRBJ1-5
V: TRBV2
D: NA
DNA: TGTGCCAGCAGCGATCGTTGGGGTATAAGCAATCAGCCCCAGCATTTT
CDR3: CASSDRWGISNQPQHF

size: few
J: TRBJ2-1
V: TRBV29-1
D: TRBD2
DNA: TGCAGCGTTGGCTCGACTAGCGGATACAATGAGCAGTTCTTC
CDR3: CSVGSTSGYNEQFF

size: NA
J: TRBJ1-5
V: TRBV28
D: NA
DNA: TGTGCCAGCAGTTTAGCACATAATAGCAATCAGCCCCAGCATTTT
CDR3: CASSLAHNSNQPQHF

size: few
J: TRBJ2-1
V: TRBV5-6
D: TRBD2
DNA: TGTGCCAGCAGTAGCGGGAGGGCAGGCGTTGAGCAGTTCTTC
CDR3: CASSSGRAGVEQFF

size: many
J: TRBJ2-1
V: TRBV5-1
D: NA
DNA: TGCGCCAGCAGCTTGGCCGAGGTTTTCAATGAGCAGTTCTTC
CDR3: CASSLAEVFNEQFF

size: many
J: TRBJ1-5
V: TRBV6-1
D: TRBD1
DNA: TGTGCCAGCGGCCAAAGGGGGCGAACGGAGCCCCAGCATTTT
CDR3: CASGQRGRTEPQHF

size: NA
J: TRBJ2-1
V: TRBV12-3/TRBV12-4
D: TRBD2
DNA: TGTGCCAGCAGTCGACTAGCGGGAGGTAGTGAGCAGTTCTTC
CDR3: CASSRLAGGSEQFF

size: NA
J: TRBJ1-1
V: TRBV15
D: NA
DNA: TGTGCCACCAGCAGAGACTGGGGGACTGAAGCTTTCTTT
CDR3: CATSRDWGTEAFF

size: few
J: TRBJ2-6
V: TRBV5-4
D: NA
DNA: TGTGCCAGCCAAGAGGCAACAGGGTGGGCCAACGTCCTGACTTTC
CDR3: CASQEATGWANVLTF

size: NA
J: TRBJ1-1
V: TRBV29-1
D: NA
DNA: TGCAGCGTTGGGGACATCTCCACTGAAGCTTTCTTT
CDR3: CSVGDISTEAFF

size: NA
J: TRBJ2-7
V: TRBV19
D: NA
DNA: TGTGCCAGTAGTATCCGGGACAAAACCTACGAGCAGTACTTC
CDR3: CASSIRDKTYEQYF

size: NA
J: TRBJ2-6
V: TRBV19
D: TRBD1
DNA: TGTGCCAGTAGGGGAGGACAGGGTAACGGGGCCAACGTCCTGACTTTC
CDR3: CASRGGQGNGANVLTF

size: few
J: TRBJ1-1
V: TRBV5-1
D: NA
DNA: TGCGCCAGCAGCTTGGAGTCAGCGAACACTGAAGCTTTCTTT
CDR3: CASSLESANTEAFF

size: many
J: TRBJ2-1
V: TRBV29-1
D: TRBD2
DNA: TGCAGCGGGCGGACTAGCGGGAGTTTCGAGCAGTTCTTC
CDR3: CSGRTSGSFEQFF

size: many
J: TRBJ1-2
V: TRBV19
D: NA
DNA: TGTGCCAGTACTTTTAGGGGTGATGGCTACACCTTC
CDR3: CASTFRGDGYTF

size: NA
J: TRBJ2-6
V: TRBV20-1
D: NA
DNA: TGCAGTGCTAGAGTTCGGGTAACCTCTGGGGCCAACGTCCTGACTTTC
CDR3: CSARVRVTSGANVLTF